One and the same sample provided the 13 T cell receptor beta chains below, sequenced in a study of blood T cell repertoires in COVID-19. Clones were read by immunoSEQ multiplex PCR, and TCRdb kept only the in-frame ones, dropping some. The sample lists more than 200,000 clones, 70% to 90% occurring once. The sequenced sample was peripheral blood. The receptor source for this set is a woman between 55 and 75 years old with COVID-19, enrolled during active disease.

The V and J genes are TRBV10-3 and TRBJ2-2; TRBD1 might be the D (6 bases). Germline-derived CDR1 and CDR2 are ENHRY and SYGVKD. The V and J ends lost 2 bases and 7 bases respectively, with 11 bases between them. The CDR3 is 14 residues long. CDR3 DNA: TGTGCCATCAGTGAGCGGACAGACAGCGGGGAGCTGTTTTTT. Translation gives CAISERTDSGELFF.

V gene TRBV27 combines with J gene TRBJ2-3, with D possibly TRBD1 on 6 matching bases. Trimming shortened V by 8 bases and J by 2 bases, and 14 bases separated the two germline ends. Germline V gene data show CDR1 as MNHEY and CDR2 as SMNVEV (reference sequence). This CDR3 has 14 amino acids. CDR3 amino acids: CASSLPGVTDTQYF. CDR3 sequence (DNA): TGTGCCAGCTCTCTGCCAGGGGTCACAGATACGCAGTATTTT.

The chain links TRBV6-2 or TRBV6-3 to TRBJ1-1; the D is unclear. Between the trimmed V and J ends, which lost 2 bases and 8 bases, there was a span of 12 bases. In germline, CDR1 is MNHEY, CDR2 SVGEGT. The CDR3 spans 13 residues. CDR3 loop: CASSYGQTREAFF. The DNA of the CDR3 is TGTGCCAGCAGTTACGGGCAGACAAGGGAAGCTTTCTTT.

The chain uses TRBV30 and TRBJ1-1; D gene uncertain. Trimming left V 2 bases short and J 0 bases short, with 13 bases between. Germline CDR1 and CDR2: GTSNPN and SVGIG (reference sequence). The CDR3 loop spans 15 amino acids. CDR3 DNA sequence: TGTGCCTGGAGTCGAACGAGGAGCATGAACACTGAAGCTTTCTTT. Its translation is CAWSRTRSMNTEAFF.

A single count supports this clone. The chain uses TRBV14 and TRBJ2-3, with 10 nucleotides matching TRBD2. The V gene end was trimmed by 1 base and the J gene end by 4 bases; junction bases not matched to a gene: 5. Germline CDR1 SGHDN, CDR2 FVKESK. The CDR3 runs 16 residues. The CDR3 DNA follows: TGTGCCAGCAGCCAAGGGACAGCGGGAGGGGCAGATACGCAGTATTTT. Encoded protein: CASSQGTAGGADTQYF.

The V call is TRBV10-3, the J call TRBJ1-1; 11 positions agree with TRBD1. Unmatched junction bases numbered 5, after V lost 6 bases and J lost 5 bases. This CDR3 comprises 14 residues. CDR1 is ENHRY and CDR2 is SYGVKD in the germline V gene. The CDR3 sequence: CAIRRDRGVTEAFF. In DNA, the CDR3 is TGTGCCATCAGGAGGGACAGGGGGGTTACTGAAGCTTTCTTT.

The CDR3, as DNA: TGTGCCAGCAGTAAAGCTGGGACAGGGGGCGATGAAGCTTTCTTT. This gives the protein CASSKAGTGGDEAFF. The J gene is TRBJ1-1, the V gene TRBV21-1; the table calls TRBD1, which could not be checked here. TRBV21-1 is recorded as a pseudogene. CDR3 length equals 15 residues.

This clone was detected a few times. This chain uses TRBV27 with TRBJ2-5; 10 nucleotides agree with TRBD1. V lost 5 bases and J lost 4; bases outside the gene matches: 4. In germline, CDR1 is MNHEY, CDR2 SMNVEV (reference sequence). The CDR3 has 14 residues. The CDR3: CASSTGQGRETQYF. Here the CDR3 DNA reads TGTGCCAGCAGTACGGGACAGGGGAGAGAGACCCAGTACTTC.

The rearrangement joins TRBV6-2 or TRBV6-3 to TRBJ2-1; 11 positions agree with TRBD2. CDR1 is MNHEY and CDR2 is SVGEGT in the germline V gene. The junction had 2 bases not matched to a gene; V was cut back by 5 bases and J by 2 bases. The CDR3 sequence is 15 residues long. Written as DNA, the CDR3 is TGTGCCAGCAGTCTAGCGGGAGGCCCCTACAATGAGCAGTTCTTC. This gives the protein CASSLAGGPYNEQFF.

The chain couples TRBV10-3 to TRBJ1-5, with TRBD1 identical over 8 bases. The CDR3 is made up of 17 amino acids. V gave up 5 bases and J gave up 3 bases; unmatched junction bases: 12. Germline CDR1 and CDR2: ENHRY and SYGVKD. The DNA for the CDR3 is TGTGCCATCAGTTCGGGACAGGCTAGGGGCAACAATCAGCCCCAGCATTTT. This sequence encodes CAISSGQARGNNQPQHF.

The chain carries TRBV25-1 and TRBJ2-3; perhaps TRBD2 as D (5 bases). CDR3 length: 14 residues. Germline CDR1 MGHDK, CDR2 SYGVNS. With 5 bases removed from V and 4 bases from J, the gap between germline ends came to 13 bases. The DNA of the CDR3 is TGTGCCAGCAGTTTACGGGGTGCAGCAGATACGCAGTATTTT. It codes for CASSLRGAADTQYF.

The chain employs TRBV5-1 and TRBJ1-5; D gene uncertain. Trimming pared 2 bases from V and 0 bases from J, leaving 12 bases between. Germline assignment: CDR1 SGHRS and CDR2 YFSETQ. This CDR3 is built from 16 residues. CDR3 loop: CASSFGHLNSNQPQHF. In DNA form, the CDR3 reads TGCGCCAGCAGCTTTGGGCACTTAAATAGCAATCAGCCCCAGCATTTT.

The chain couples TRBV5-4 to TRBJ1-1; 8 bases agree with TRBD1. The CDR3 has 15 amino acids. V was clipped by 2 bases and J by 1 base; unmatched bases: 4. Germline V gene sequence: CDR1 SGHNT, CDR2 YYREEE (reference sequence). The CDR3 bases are TGTGCCAGCAGCTTAGCAGGACAGGGGAACACTGAAGCTTTCTTT. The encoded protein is CASSLAGQGNTEAFF.